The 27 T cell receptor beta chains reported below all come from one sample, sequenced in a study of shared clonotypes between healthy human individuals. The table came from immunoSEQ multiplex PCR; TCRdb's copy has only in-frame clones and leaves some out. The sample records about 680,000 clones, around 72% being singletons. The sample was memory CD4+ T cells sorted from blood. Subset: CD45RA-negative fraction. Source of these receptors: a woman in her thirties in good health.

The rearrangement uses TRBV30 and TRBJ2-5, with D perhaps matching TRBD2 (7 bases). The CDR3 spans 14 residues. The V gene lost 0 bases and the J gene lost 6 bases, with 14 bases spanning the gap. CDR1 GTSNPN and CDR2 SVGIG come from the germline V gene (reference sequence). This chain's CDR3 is CAWSVGGGAKTQYF. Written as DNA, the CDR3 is TGTGCCTGGAGTGTTGGTGGGGGGGCGAAGACCCAGTACTTC.

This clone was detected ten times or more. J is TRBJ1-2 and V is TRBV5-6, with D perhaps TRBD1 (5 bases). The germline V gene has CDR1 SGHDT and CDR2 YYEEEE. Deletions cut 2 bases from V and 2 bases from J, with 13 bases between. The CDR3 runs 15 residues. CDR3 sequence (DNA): TGTGCCAGCAGCTTTCCCGGGGCCGGGAACTATGGCTACACCTTC. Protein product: CASSFPGAGNYGYTF.

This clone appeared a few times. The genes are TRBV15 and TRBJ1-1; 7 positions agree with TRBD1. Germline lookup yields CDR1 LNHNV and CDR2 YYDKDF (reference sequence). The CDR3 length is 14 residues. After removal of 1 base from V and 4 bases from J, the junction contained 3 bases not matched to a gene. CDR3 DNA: TGTGCCACCAGCAGAGTTAGGGGGCGCACTGAAGCTTTCTTT. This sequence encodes CATSRVRGRTEAFF.

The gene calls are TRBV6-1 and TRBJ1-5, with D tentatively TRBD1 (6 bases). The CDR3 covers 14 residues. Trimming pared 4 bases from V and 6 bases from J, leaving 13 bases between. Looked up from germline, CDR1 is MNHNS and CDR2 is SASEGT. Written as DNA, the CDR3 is TGTGCCAGCAGTGGCGGGGGCCTGGGTCAGCCCCAGCATTTT. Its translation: CASSGGGLGQPQHF.

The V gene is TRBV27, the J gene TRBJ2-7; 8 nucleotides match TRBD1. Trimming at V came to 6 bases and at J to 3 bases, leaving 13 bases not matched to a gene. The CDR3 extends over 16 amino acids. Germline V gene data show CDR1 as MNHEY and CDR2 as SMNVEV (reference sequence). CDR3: CASSALGQGPVYEQYF. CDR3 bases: TGTGCCAGCAGCGCCTTAGGACAGGGCCCAGTCTACGAGCAGTACTTC.

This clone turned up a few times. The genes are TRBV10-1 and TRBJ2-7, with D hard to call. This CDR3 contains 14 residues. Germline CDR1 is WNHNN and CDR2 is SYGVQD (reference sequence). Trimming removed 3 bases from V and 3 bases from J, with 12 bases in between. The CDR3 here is CASSDSVGSYEQYF. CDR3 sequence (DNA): TGCGCCAGCAGTGACAGTGTCGGAAGCTACGAGCAGTACTTC.

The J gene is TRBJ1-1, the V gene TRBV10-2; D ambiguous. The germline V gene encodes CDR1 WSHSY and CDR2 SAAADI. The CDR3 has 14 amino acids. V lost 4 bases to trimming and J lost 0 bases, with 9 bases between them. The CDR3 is CASSVRNLNTEAFF. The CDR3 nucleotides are TGCGCCAGCAGTGTCCGCAACCTGAACACTGAAGCTTTCTTT.

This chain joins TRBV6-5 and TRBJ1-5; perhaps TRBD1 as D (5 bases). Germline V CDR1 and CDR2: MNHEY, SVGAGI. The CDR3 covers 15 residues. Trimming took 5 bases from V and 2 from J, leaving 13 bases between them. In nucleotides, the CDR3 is TGTGCCAGCAGTGCTACAGGAATTGGCAATCAGCCCCAGCATTTT. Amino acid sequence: CASSATGIGNQPQHF.

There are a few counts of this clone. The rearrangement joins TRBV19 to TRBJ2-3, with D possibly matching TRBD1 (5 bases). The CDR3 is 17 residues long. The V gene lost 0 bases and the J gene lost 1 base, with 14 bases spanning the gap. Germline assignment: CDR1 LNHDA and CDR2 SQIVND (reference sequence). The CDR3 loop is CASSIEEGVKGTDTQYF. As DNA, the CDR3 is TGTGCCAGTAGTATAGAAGAAGGGGTTAAGGGCACAGATACGCAGTATTTT. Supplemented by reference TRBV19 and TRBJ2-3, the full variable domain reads DGGITQSPKYLFRKEGQNVTLSCEQNLNHDAMYWYRQDPGQGLRLIYYSQIVNDFQKGDIAEGYSVSREKKESFPLTVTSAQKNPTAFYLCASSIEEGVKGTDTQYFGPGTRLTVL.

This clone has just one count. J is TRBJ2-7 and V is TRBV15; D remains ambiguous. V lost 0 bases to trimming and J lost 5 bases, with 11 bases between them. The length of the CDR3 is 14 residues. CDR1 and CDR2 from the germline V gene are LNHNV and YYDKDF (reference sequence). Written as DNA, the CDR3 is TGTGCCACCAGCAGAGATATAACTGTCCACGAGCAGTACTTC. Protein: CATSRDITVHEQYF.

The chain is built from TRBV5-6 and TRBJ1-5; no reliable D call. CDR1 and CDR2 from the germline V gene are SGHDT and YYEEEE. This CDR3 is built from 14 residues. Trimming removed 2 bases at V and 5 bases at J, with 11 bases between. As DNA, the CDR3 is TGTGCCAGCAGCTTTTACTCGGGGTATCAGCCCCAGCATTTT. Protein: CASSFYSGYQPQHF.

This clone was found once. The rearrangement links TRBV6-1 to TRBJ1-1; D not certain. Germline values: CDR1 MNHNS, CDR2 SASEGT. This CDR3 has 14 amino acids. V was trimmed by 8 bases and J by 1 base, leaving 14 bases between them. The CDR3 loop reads CASFSTPPNTEAFF. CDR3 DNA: TGTGCCAGCTTTTCGACCCCGCCGAACACTGAAGCTTTCTTT.

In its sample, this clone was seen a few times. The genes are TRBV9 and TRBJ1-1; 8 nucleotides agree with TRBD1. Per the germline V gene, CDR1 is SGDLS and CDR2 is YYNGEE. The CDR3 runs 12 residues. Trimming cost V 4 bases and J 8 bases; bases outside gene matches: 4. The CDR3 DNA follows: TGTGCCAGCAGCCCAGGGGACAGGGAAGCTTTCTTT. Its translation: CASSPGDREAFF.

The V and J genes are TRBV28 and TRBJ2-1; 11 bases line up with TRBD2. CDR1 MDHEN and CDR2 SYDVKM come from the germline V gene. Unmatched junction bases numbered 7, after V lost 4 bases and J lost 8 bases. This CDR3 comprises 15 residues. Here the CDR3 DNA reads TGTGCCAGCAGTTCCTCTAGCGGGAGGTTGGATGAGCAGTTCTTC. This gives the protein CASSSSSGRLDEQFF. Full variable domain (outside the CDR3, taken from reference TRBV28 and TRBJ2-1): DVKVTQSSRYLVKRTGEKVFLECVQDMDHENMFWYRQDPGLGLRLIYFSYDVKMKEKGDIPEGYSVSREKKERFSLILESASTNQTSMYLCASSSSSGRLDEQFFGPGTRLTVL.

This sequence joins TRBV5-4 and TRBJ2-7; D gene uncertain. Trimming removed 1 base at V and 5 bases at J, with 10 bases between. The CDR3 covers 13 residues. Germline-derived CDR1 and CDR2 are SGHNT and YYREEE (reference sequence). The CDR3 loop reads CASSLNWANEQYF. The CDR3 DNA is TGTGCCAGCAGCTTGAACTGGGCCAACGAGCAGTACTTC.

Here the CDR3 DNA reads TGTGCCATCAGCCGGGACAGCAATCAGCCCCAGCATTTT. It codes for CAISRDSNQPQHF. V and J are TRBV10-3 and TRBJ1-5, with D possibly TRBD1 on 5 matching bases. Germline CDR1 reads ENHRY; CDR2 reads SYGVKD. Trimming took 6 bases from V and 1 from J, leaving 7 bases between them. The length of the CDR3 is 13 residues.

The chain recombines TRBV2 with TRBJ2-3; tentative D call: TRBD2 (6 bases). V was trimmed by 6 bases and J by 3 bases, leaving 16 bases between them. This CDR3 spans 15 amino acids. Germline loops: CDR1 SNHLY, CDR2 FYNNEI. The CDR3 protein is CASRLLASLTDTQYF. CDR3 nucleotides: TGTGCCAGCAGGTTACTAGCAAGTTTAACAGATACGCAGTATTTT.

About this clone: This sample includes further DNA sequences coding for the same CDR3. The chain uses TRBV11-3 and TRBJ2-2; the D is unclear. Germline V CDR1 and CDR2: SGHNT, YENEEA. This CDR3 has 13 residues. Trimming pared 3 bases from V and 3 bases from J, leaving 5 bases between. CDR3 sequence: CASSFRDTGELFF. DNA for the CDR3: TGTGCCAGCAGCTTCCGAGACACCGGGGAGCTGTTTTTT.

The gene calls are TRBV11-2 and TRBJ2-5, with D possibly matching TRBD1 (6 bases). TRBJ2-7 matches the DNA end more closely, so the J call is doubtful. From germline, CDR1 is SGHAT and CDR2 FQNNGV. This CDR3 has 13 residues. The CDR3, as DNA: TGTGCCAGCAGCTTCCGGACAGCCTACGAGCAGTACTTC. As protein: CASSFRTAYEQYF.

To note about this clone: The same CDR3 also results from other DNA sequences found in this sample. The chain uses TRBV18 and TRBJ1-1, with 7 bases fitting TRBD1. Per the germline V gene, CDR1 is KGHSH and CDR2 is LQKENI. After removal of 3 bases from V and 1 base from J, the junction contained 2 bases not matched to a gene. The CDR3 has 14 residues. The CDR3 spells CASSPGQENTEAFF. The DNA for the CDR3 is TGTGCCAGCTCACCCGGACAGGAGAACACTGAAGCTTTCTTT.

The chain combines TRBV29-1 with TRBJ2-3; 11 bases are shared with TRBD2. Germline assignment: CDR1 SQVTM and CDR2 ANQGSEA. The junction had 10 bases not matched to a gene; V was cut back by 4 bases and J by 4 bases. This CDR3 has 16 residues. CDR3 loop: CSVVVVLAGVSDTQYF. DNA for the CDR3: TGCAGCGTTGTCGTCGTACTAGCGGGAGTATCAGATACGCAGTATTTT.

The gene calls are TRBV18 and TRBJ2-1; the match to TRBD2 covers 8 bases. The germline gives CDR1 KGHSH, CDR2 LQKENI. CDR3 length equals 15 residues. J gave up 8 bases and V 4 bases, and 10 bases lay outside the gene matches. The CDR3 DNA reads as TGTGCCAGCTCACAACCGGGACTAGTCTCTCATGAGCAGTTCTTC. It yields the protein CASSQPGLVSHEQFF.

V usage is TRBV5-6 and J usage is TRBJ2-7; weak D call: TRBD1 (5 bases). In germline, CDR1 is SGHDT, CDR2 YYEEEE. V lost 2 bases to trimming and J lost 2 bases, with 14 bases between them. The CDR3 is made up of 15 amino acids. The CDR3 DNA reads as TGTGCCAGCAGCTTTAGACAGAAAATTCCCTACGAGCAGTACTTC. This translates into CASSFRQKIPYEQYF.

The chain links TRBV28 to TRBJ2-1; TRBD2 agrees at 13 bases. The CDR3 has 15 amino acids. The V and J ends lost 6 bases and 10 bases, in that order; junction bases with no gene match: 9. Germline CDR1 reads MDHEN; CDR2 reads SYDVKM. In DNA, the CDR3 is TGTGCCAGCAGCTCCGGGGGACTAGCGGGACGGGAGCAGTTCTTC. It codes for CASSSGGLAGREQFF.

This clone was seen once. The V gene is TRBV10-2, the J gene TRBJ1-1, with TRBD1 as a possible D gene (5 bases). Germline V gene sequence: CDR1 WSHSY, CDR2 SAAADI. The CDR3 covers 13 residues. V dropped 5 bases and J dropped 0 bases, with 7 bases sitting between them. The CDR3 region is CASSWGVNTEAFF. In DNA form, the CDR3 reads TGCGCCAGCAGTTGGGGGGTGAACACTGAAGCTTTCTTT.

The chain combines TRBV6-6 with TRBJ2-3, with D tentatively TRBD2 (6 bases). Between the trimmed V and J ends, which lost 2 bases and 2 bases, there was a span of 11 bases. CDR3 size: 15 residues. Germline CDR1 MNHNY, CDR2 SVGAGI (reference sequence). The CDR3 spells CASSYGVAATDTQYF. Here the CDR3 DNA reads TGTGCCAGCAGTTACGGGGTAGCGGCCACAGATACGCAGTATTTT.

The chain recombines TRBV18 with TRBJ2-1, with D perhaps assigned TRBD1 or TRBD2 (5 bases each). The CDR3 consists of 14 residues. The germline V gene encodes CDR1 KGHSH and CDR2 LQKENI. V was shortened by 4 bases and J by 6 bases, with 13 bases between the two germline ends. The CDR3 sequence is CASSLRGETNEQFF. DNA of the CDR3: TGTGCCAGCTCACTACGGGGCGAAACCAATGAGCAGTTCTTC.